The following is a T cell receptor beta chain sequence with its context. Its antigen remains undetermined. The sample holds no much larger clone one base away, and base qualities are not on file. TCR CDR3 regions were amplified from genomic DNA by multiplex PCR using the deep immunoSEQ assay. Genomic DNA extracted from each cell subset was distributed evenly over all wells of several immunoSEQ 96-well plates, and each plate served as one replicate. For sorted subsets, each replicate PCR was loaded with 200 to 250 ng genomic DNA, equivalent to 25,000 to 35,000 T cell genomes. The purified libraries were quantified using a Qubit 3.0 fluorometer, sized with a Bioanalyzer 2100, and then quantified again using the KAPA Library Quantification kit. A separate single-read 150-cycle Illumina NextSeq 550 flow cell was used to sequence each immunoSEQ 96-well plate. On the study's bioinformatics: Because the immunoSEQ output held only junctional sequences and lacked quality scores, the filtering could not match the filtering applied to full-length reads. Sequences were annotated with PyIR, a Python wrapper for IgBLAST v1.9, using IMGT germline references to assign V/J genes and CDR3. Reads were removed for weak V/J assignments (E-value above 1e-6), missing CDR3, stop codons, out-of-frame junctions, or ambiguous translated residues. V3J clonotypes were defined by identical inferred V gene, J gene, and CDR3 amino acid sequence. The percentage overlap between two repertoires was calculated by dividing the number of shared unique clonotypes by the size of the smaller repertoire. Repertoire richness was assessed with RTK rarefaction, the Chao1 estimator, and Recon v2.1 estimates of unobserved clonotypes. Generation probabilities for all TCRbeta clonotypes obtained by the gDNA method from a handful of donors were computed using OLGA. In TCRdb, the immuneACCESS table is reduced to in-frame sequences with V and J assigned. These tables do not hold every clone; where another copy was compared, an unresolved V gene accounts for under half, and the others remain unexplained. The V and J calls and clone size are taken from that table; D and trimming were inferred from the DNA. Here the sample has about 2.4 million clones; over 85% occur a single time. 0.36% of the sample is taken by the ten largest.

The data stem from a study of shared clonotypes between healthy human individuals (TCRdb year 2020). Background for the entire study: The cohort included a few men and a couple of women between 18 and 49 years of age. To increase sequencing depth and limit assay-specific biases, different laboratories used diverse techniques to prepare libraries and sequence TCR repertoires. Per donor, leukapheresis produced somewhere between about 0.94 and 9.5 billion PBMCs. To estimate repertoire size and how much clonotype sharing occurs between individuals, the study deeply sequenced the blood TCR repertoires of five healthy adults. For each donor, three plates each were used for CD4 naive and CD4 memory, two plates were used for CD8 naive, and one plate was used for CD8 memory.

Here is what the overall study found, with its caveats: Compared with non-shared clonotypes, clonotypes shared by all four sorted-subset donors had higher generation probabilities. Rarefaction of sorted-subset datasets indicated incomplete sequencing despite the large sequencing depth. Sharing across a few donors was observed for approximately 4.6% of naive CD4, about 4% of naive CD8, 2% to 2.5% of memory CD4, and roughly 0.4% of memory CD8 clonotypes. Naive subsets generally had larger estimated clonotype richness than memory subsets did. Pairwise subsampling led to the expectation that sequencing depth would affect the degree of clonotype sharing among donors. Sampling was restricted to blood, and TCR repertoires in tissues likely differ from the TCR repertoires found in blood. Because the study included only a small number of donors, the genetic and exposure-history diversity represented was limited.

The donors were healthy, HIV-negative adults with no recently reported acute infections or vaccinations. Every donor was a Caucasian adult living in Nashville, Tennessee, USA. CD4+ T cells were enriched by magnetic negative selection; naive cells were then positively selected on CD45RA, and the negative fraction formed the memory subset. After blood collection by leukapheresis, PBMCs were isolated using Ficoll-Histopaque density gradient centrifugation and then cryopreserved in the vapor phase of liquid nitrogen. Analytical flow cytometry was used to check the purity and quantity of every magnetically sorted T cell population. Genomic DNA was isolated from each sorted fraction and quantified by UV absorbance on a Nanodrop 2000c. For CDR1 and CDR2, the germline V gene lists MDHEN and SYDVKM. The CDR3 starts with the cysteine, ends with the phenylalanine, and has 11 residues. The only DNA kept is the CDR3, 33 bases in frame from the first base. At the junction V is shortened by 2 bases and J by 11 bases, with 4 bases in between.

Sequencing used naive CD4+ T cells from PBMCs. In the paper's terms, the cell subset or site label means: CD45RA+ positively selected. This clonotype was sampled from a man aged 18-30 years in good health. Some clones in this sample may be carry-over from other donors' samples. The chain joins TRBV28 to TRBJ1-6; the D gene is unclear. Here the CDR3 is given as CASSLIPPLHF. Read as DNA, the sequence is TGTGCCAGCAGTTTAATCCCACCCCTCCACTTT.